This T cell receptor beta chain was sequenced for a study of blood T cell repertoires in COVID-19. Looking at the study overall: T cells, B-cell-depleted T cells, or PBMCs supplied cDNA or gDNA.

Study processing details: Reference gene primer amplification gave estimated nucleated cell counts. Here immunoSEQ multiplex PCR was the method, and the copy in TCRdb shows in-frame clones only, minus some. The V and J calls and the clone size are those of that table, but D and trimming were determined from the DNA. This table holds hundreds of thousands of clones, roughly 91% found once. Living in roughly 23 US areas, the participants were between about 18 and 100 years of age. The CDR3 runs 15 residues. The V gene's germline CDR1 is MDHEN and CDR2 SYDVKM. Trimming stripped 5 bases from V and 2 bases from J, with 13 bases between.

The TCR sequence derives from a woman younger than 45 who had recovered from COVID-19. The specimen sequenced was PBMCs or T cells enriched from blood (not recorded which). The genes are TRBV28 and TRBJ1-5; TRBD1 might be the D (5 bases). In DNA form, the CDR3 reads TGTGCCAGCAGTCAGGGCGACGGAGGCAATCAGCCCCAGCATTTT. The encoded protein is CASSQGDGGNQPQHF.